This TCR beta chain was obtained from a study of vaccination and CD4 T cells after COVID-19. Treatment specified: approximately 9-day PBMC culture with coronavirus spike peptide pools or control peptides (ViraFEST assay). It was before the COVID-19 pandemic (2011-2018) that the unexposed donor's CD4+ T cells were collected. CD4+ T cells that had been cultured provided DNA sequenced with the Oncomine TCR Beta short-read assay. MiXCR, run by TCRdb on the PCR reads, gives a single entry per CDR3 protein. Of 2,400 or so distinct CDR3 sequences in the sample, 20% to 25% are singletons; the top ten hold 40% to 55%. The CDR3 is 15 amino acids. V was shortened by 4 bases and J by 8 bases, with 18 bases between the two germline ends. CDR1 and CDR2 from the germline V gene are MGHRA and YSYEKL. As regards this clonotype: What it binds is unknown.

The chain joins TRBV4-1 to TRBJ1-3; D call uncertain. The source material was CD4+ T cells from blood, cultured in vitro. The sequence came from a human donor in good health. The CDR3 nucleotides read TGCGCCAGCAGCCTGTCGAGGGCCCTGAGGGACACCATATATTTT. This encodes CASSLSRALRDTIYF.